This T cell receptor beta chain was found in a study of blood T cell repertoires in COVID-19 (dated by TCRdb to 2019 to 2021). For context, the study as a whole: The collaborator samples originated in the United States, Italy and Spain and spanned the acute and convalescent phases of COVID-19. Where available, HLA class I and class II types were obtained from metadata supplied by the sample provider rather than from assay-based typing. The prospective study material was composed of cDNA or gDNA derived from T cells, B-cell-depleted T cells, or PBMCs. Samples came from the ongoing ImmuneRACE study (first 160 participants) plus 1,254 subjects from 6 global collaborators. Deeply sampled blood TCRbeta repertoires from subjects exposed to, actively infected with, or recovered from COVID-19 were included in the dataset. A de-identified subject ID, COVID-19 status, age in years and sex were almost always included in the sample metadata. The repertoires were released in a freely available public database intended as a resource for research on the immune response to SARS-CoV-2. The investigation overall reported the following: How much clinical and demographic metadata was included differed by source and by participant, and the metadata was provided uncurated.

Each collaborating institution followed its own protocols to collect whole blood in K2EDTA tubes. Collaborator samples were shipped for TCRbeta analysis as frozen whole blood, isolated PBMCs, or DNA extracted from either sample type. TCRbeta CDR3 regions were amplified from genomic DNA using the immunoSEQ Assay, a bias-controlled multiplex PCR. Processing in the source paper ran as follows. Within the assay, amplification of reference gene primers was used to estimate how many nucleated cells each sample contained. To quantify the absolute abundance of each unique TCRbeta CDR3 rearrangement, sequence reads were collapsed and filtered. For each sample, productive Simpson clonality was calculated as the square root of Simpson's diversity index across productive rearrangements. Drawn from immuneACCESS, this table holds only the in-frame rearrangements with V and J called that TCRdb kept. Clones are partly lost; checked studies trace under half to an unresolved V gene and leave the rest unexplained. The DNA was the basis for D and trimming; V, J and clone size are from that table. In all, the sample holds 150,000 to 200,000 clones, and approximately 83% of those were seen once. The top ten clones comprise less than 2% of the sample.

In regard to this clone: Its antigen is unknown. Base qualities are not at hand, and no much larger clone is one base apart.

The CDR3 has 15 amino acids, counting the end cysteine and phenylalanine. Only the CDR3 part of the read is kept: 45 bases, read in frame from the first base. V and J are truncated by 5 bases and 6 bases respectively, leaving an intervening sequence of 16 bases. CDR1 and CDR2 were assigned from the germline V gene as SGHTA and FQGNSA. The receptor comes from a human donor in a cohort sampled during active COVID-19. The sequencing sample was made of peripheral blood. This chain is built from TRBV7-2 and TRBJ1-4; TRBD1 is possibly the D segment (5 matching bases). CDR3 loop: CASSRTGGDYEKLFF. The DNA sequence follows: TGTGCCAGCAGCCGCACAGGCGGGGACTATGAAAAACTGTTTTTT. Here the CDR3 is joined to the reference TRBV7-2 and TRBJ1-4 genes, and the full variable domain is: GAGVSQSPSNKVTEKGKDVELRCDPISGHTALYWYRQSLGQGLEFLIYFQGNSAPDKSGLPSDRFSAERTGGSVSTLTIQRTQQEDSAVYLCASSRTGGDYEKLFFGSGTQLSVL.